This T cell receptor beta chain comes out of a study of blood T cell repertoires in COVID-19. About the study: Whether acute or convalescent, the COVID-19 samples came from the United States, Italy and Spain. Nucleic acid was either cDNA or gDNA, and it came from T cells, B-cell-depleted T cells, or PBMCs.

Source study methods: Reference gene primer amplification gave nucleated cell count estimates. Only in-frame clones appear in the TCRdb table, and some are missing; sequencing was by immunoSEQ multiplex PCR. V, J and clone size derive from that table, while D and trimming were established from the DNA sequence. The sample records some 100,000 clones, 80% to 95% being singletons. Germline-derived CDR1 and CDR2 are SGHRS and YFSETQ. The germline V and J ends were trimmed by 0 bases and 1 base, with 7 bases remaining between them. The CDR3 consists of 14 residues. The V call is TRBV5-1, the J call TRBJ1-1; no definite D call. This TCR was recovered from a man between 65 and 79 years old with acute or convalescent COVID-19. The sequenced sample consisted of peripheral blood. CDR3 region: CASSLVAGNTEAFF. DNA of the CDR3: TGCGCCAGCAGCTTGGTGGCAGGGAACACTGAAGCTTTCTTT.